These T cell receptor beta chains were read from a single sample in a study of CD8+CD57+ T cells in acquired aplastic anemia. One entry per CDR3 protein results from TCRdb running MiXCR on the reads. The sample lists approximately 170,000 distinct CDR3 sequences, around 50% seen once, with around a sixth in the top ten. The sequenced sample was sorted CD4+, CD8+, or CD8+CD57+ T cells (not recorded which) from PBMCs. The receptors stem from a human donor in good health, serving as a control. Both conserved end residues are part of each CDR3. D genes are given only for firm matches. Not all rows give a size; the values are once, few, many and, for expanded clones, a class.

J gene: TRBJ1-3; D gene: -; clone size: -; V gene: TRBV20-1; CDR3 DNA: TGCAGTGCTAGAGGGACGTCAAGTACTGGAAACACCATATATTTT; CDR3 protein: CSARGTSSTGNTIYF
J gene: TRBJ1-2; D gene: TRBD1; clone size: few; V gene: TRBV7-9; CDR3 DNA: TGTGCCAGCAGCCCCGGACAGGGGGTTCATGGCTACACCTTC; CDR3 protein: CASSPGQGVHGYTF
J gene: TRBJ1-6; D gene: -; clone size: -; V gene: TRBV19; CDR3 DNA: TGTGCCACCAAAGTCCTATCGGACAGCTATTCACCCCTCCACTTT; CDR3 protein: CATKVLSDSYSPLHF
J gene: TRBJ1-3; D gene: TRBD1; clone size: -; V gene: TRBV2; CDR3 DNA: TGTGCCAGCAGTAGACAGGGGGCTAGTTTGAACACCATATATTTT; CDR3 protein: CASSRQGASLNTIYF
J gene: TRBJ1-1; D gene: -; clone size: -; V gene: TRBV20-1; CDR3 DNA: TGCAGTGCTCTCGACACTGAAGCTTTCTTT; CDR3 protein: CSALDTEAFF
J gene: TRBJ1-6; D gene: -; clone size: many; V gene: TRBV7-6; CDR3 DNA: TGTGCCAGCAGCTTAGCCGGACCGGAGACAAATTCACCCCTCCACTTT; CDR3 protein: CASSLAGPETNSPLHF
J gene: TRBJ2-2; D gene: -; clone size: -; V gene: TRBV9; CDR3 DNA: TGTGCCAGCAGCGTCGAGCTGGGCGGCACCGGGGAGCTGTTTTTT; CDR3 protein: CASSVELGGTGELFF
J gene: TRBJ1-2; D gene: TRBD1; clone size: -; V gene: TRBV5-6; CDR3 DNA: TGTGCCAGCAGCCACCGGGACAGGGGAACTAATGGCTACACCTTC; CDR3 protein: CASSHRDRGTNGYTF
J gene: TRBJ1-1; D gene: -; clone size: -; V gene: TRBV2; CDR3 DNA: TGTGCCAGCAGGCCCGCCTTGAACACTGAAGCTTTCTTT; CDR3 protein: CASRPALNTEAFF
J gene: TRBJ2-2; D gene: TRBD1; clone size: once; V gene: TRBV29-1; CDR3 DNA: TGCAGCGTTGAGAATAAGGACGGGACAGCCGGGGAGCTGTTTTTT; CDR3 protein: CSVENKDGTAGELFF
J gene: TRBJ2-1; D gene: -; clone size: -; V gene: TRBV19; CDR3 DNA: TGTGCCAGTAGACAACGGGCCAGTGGATCTGAGCAGTTCTTC; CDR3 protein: CASRQRASGSEQFF
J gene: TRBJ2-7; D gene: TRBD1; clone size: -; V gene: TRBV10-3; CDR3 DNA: TGTGCCATCAGGAGGGACAGGTACTCCTACGGGCAGTACTTC; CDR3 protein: CAIRRDRYSYGQYF
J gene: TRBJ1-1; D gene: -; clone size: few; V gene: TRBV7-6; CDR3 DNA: TGTGCCAGCAGCTTCGCCGAGGACACTGAAGCTTTCTTT; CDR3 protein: CASSFAEDTEAFF
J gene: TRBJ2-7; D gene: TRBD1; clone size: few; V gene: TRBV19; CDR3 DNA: TGTGCCAGTAGAATGGATGGACAGGGGAGAAACTACGAGCAGTACTTC; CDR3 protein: CASRMDGQGRNYEQYF
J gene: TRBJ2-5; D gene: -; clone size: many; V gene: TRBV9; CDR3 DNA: TGTGCCAGCAGCGAGTCGACAGGCCCTCAAGAGACCCAGTACTTC; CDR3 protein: CASSESTGPQETQYF
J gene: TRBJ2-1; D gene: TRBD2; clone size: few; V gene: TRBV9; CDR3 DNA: TGTGCCAGCAGCGAGACTAGCGGGGGTCGCAATGAGCAGTTCTTC; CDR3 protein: CASSETSGGRNEQFF
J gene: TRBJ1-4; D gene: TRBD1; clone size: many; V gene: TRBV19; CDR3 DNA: TGTGCGACAGGGGTAGAAAAACTGTTTTTT; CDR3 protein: CATGVEKLFF
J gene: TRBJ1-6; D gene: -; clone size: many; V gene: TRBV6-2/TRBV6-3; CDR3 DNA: TGTGCCAGCACCCGCGGTCAGGGAATGGGGAAATCACCCCTCCACTTT; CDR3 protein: CASTRGQGMGKSPLHF
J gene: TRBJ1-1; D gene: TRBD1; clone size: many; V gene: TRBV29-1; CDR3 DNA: TGCAGCCCGCCCGGGACAGGACCCCTCGATACTAACACTGAAGCTTTCTTT; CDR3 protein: CSPPGTGPLDTNTEAFF
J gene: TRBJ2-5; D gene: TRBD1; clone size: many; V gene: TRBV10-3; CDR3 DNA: TGTGCCATCGGGGAGGACAGGGGGATCCAAGAGACCCAGTACTTC; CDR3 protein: CAIGEDRGIQETQYF
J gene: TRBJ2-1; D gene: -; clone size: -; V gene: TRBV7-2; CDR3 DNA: TGTGCCAGCAGCTTAGATCGGCCAGCTTACAATGGGCAGTTCTTC; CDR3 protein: CASSLDRPAYNGQFF
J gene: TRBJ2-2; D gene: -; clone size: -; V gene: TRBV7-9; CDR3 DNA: TGTGCCAGCAGCTTGGGCGCCGGGGAGCTGTTTTTT; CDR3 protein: CASSLGAGELFF
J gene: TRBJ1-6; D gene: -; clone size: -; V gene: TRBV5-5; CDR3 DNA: TGCGCCAGCAGCTTGGCCGGGGTAGGCGAGAATTCACCCCTCCACTTT; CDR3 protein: CASSLAGVGENSPLHF
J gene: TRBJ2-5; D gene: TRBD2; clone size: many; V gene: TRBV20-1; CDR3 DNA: TGCAGTGCTAGCGGGGGGGCCGGAGAGACCCAGTACTTC; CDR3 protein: CSASGGAGETQYF
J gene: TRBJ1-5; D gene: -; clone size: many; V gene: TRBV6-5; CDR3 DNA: TGTGCCAGCAGACCCTCCGGGACGGGTATTAATCAGCCCCAGCATTTT; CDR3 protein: CASRPSGTGINQPQHF
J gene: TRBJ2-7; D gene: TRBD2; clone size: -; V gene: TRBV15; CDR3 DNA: TGTGCCACCAGTGATTGGCAGGGAGGGAACGAGCAGTACTTC; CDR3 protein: CATSDWQGGNEQYF
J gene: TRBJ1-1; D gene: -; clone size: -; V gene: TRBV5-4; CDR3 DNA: TGTGCCAGCAGCCCTTATCAGGGTAAAAACACTGAAGCTTTCTTT; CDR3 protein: CASSPYQGKNTEAFF
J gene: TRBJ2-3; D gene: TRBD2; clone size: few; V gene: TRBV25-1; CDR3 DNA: TGTGCCAGCAGTGGGAGTAGCGGGGGCCGCACAGATACGCAGTATTTT; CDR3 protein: CASSGSSGGRTDTQYF
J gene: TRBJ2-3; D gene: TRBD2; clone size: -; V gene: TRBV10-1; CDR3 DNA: TGCGCCAGCAGCCCCCGAGGCGGGAGAGCTAGCACAGATACGCAGTATTTT; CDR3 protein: CASSPRGGRASTDTQYF
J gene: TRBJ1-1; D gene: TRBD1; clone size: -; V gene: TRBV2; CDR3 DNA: TGTGCCAGCTTGGCCGGGACAGGCTTGAACACTGAAGCTTTCTTT; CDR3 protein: CASLAGTGLNTEAFF
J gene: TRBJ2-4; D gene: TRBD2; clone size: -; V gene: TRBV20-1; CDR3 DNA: TGCAGTGCTGCACGTTCCGGGACTAGCGGGGCTCAATACTTC; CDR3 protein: CSAARSGTSGAQYF
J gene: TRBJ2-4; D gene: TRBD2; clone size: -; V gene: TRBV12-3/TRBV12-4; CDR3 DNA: TGTGCCAGCCGTCCGCCTGCTAGCGGGGAGGACATTCAATACTTC; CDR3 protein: CASRPPASGEDIQYF
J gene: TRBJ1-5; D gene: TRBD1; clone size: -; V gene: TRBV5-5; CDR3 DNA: TGTGCCAGCAGCTTGGGGGGGACAGGGGGCGATTATCAGCCCAAGCATTTT; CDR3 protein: CASSLGGTGGDYQPKHF
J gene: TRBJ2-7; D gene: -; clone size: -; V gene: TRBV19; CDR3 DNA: TGTGCCAGTAGTAACCGGATGGGGGAGCAGTACTTC; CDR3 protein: CASSNRMGEQYF
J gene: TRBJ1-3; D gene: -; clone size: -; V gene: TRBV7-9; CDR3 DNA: TGTGCCAGCAGCTCCGGGACCACCTCTGGAAACACCATATATTTT; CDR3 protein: CASSSGTTSGNTIYF
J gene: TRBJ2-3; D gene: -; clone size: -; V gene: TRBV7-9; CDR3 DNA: TGTGCCAGCAGCTGGCGATATACGCAGTATTTT; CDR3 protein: CASSWRYTQYF
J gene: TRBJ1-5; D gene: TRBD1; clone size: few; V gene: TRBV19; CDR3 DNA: TGTGCCAGTAGATCGTGGACAGGGGGCCATATTCAGCCCCAGCATTTT; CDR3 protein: CASRSWTGGHIQPQHF
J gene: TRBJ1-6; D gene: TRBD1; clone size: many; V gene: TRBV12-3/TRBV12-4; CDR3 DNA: TGTGCCAGCAAAGAAGGACAGGCGAATAATTCACCCCTCCACTTT; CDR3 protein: CASKEGQANNSPLHF
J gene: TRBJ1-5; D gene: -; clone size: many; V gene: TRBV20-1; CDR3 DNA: TGCAGTGCTGGGGGGGGCTCGGGCAATCAGCCCCAGCATTTT; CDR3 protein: CSAGGGSGNQPQHF
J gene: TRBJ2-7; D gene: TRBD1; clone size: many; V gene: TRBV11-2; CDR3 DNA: TGTGCCAGCAGCCCCGGGGACAGGGCTTACGAGCAGTACTTC; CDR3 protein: CASSPGDRAYEQYF
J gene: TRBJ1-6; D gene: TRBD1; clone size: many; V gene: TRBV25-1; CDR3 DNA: TGTGCCAGCCGGGACAGATGGAATTCACCCCTCCACTTT; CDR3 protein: CASRDRWNSPLHF
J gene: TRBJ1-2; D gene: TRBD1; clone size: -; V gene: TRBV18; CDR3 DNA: TGTGCCAGCTCACGCGGACAGGATTCTCCTGGCTACACCTTC; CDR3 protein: CASSRGQDSPGYTF
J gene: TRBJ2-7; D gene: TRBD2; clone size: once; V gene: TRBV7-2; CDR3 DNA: TGTGCCGGTAGAGCGGGGGGGCGGCAGTACTTC; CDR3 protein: CAGRAGGRQYF
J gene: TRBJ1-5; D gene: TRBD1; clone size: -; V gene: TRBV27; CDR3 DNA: TGTGGACCCCTCCCCGGACAGGACAATCAGCCCCAGCATTTT; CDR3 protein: CGPLPGQDNQPQHF
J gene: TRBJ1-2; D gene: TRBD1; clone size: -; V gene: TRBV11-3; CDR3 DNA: TGTGCCAGCAGCCCGCGGCCCGACAGGGACTATGGCTACACCTTC; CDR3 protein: CASSPRPDRDYGYTF